The clone carrying this TCR beta chain was observed a few times. Its target is unknown. TCRdb independently ran MiXCR on the reads; one entry per CDR3 protein. The repertoire has approximately 150,000 distinct CDR3 sequences, about 20% of them found once; the top ten carry roughly 27%. This record belongs to a study of T cell repertoires in cytomegalovirus infection. Background on the study: Recently identified HLA-C-restricted and well-studied HLA-B-restricted CMV epitopes were used. TCR beta signatures that were public indicated CMV infection and matching HLA type. General study results and limits: The cumulative frequency of public TCR beta families distinguished individuals who carried CMV together with the relevant HLA. HLA-C-restricted CMV-specific TCR beta clonotypes were dominant in the ex vivo response.

Germline V gives CDR1 MGHRA, CDR2 YSYEKL. The CDR3 runs to 13 residues. V was shortened by 8 bases and J by 2 bases, with 12 bases between the two germline ends. This receptor was taken from a human donor in good health (CMV status not recorded). Some clones in this sample may be carry-over from other donors' samples. The chain joins TRBV4-1 to TRBJ1-1; D possibly corresponds to TRBD1 (5 bases). Sample: CD8+ T cells from cultured PBMCs, taken from culture after CMV antigen stimulation. CDR3 region: CASWDGQNTEAFF. The CDR3 DNA is TGCGCCAGCTGGGACGGACAAAACACTGAAGCTTTCTTT.